The clone carrying this T cell receptor beta chain was observed a single time. The antigen is undetermined. After removal of 5 bases from V and 1 base from J, the junction contained 12 bases not matched to a gene. The germline V gene has CDR1 MNHEY and CDR2 SMNVEV (reference sequence). CDR3 length equals 17 residues. This record comes from a study of cytomegalovirus exposure and HLA in healthy donors. Only in-frame clones appear in the TCRdb table, and some are missing; sequencing was by immunoSEQ multiplex PCR. The sample yields 250,000 to 400,000 clones, roughly 90% seen once. Overall study findings and caveats: Three chains tied to CMV proved CMV antigen-specific in vitro.

The chain recombines TRBV27 with TRBJ2-7; TRBD1 matches 9 bases. Specimen: PBMCs. The receptor comes from a man aged 25-45 years in good health and CMV-seronegative. The CDR3 loop is CASSEQGQGILSYEQYF. In DNA form, the CDR3 reads TGTGCCAGCAGTGAGCAAGGACAGGGGATCTTATCCTACGAGCAGTACTTC.